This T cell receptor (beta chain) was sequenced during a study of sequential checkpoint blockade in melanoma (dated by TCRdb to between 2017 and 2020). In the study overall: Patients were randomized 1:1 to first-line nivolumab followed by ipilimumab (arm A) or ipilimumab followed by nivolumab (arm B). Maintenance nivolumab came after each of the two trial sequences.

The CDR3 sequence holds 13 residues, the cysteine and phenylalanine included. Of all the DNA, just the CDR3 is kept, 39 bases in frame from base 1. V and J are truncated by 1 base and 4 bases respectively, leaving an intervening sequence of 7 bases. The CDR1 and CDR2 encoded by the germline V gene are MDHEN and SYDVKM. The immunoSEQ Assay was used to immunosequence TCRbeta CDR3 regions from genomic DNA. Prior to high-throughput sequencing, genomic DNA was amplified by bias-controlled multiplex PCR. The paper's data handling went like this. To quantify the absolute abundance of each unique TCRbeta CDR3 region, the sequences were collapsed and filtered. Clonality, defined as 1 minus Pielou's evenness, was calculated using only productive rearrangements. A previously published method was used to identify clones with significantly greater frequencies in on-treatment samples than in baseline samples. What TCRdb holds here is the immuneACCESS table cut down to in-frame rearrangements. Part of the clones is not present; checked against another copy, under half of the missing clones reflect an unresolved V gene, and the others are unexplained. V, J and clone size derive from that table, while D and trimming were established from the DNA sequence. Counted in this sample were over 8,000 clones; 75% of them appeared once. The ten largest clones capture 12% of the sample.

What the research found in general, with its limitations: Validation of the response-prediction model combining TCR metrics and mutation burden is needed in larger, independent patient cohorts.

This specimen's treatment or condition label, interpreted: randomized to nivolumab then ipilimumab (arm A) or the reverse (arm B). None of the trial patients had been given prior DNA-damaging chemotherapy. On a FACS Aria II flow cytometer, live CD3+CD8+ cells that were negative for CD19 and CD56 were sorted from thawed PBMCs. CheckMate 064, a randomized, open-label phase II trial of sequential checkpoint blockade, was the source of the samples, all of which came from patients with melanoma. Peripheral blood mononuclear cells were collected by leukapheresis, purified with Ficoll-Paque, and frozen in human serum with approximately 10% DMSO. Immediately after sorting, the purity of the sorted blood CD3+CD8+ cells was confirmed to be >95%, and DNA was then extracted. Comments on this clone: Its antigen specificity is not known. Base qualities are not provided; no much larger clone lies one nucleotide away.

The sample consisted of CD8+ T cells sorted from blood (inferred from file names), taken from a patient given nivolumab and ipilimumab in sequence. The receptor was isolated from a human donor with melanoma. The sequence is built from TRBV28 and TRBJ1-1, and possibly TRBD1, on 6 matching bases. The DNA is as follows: TGTGCCAGCAGTTTATTAGGGGGCACTGAAGCTTTCTTT. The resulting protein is CASSLLGGTEAFF.